These 14 T cell receptor beta chains came from one sample sequenced in a study of post-analysis software for immune sequencing data. Carried by the TCR beta cDNA libraries were unique molecular identifiers. Each CDR3 protein gets one entry after TCRdb re-called the PCR reads with MiXCR. The sample has around 160,000 distinct CDR3 sequences; 35% to 40% are singletons. Sequencing used blood, obtained after autologous hematopoietic stem cell transplantation. The receptors here all came from a girl aged 10 to 17 with multiple sclerosis.

Points on this clonotype: One junction end disagrees with the germline gene, perhaps due to a read error. This sequence joins TRBV7-9 and TRBJ2-1; tentative D call: TRBD1 (6 bases). CDR3 length equals 17 residues. The germline gives CDR1 SEHNR, CDR2 FQNEAQ (reference sequence). CDR3 amino acids: CTSSLDSPWSDYNEQFF. The CDR3 region has the DNA TGTACCAGCAGCCTGGACAGTCCGTGGAGTGACTACAATGAGCAGTTCTTC.

This clonotype was counted ten times or more. The V call is TRBV20-1, the J call TRBJ2-7, with D possibly TRBD2 on 6 matching bases. Germline CDR1 reads DFQATT; CDR2 reads SNEGSKA (reference sequence). Trimming took 5 bases from V and 0 from J, leaving 14 bases between them. The CDR3 has 14 amino acids. CDR3 amino acids: CSAAQRVRSYEQYF. CDR3 nucleotide sequence: TGCAGTGCTGCCCAGCGGGTCCGCTCCTACGAGCAGTACTTC.

This clonotype has just a few counts. The chain recombines TRBV29-1 with TRBJ2-7, with a tentative D call TRBD2 (6 bases). CDR3 size: 16 residues. V lost 2 bases to trimming and J lost 7 bases, with 24 bases between them. The germline V gene has CDR1 SQVTM and CDR2 ANQGSEA. The CDR3 DNA reads TGCAGCGTTGAACTTCGGGGAACTAGCCGGGCGTCTGAGCAGTACTTC. It is translated as CSVELRGTSRASEQYF.

This clonotype turned up a few times. The chain employs TRBV5-1 and TRBJ2-7; 9 positions agree with TRBD1. Germline V gene lookup returns CDR1 SGHRS and CDR2 YFSETQ. The CDR3 extends over 15 amino acids. The V segment lost 0 bases and the J segment 4 bases; nucleotides outside the gene matches: 5. The CDR3 protein is CASSLGGTGIYEQYF. In DNA form, the CDR3 reads TGCGCCAGCAGCTTGGGGGGGACAGGGATATACGAGCAGTACTTC.

As to this clonotype: Being one base from a much bigger clone, this may be a read error. This chain connects TRBV14 to TRBJ2-1; D unclear. The germline V and J ends were trimmed by 8 bases and 4 bases, with 15 bases remaining between them. The CDR3 is 14 amino acids. The germline V gene encodes CDR1 SGHDN and CDR2 FVKESK. CDR3 residues: CASGLGGPYNEQFF. CDR3 sequence (DNA): TGTGCCAGCGGCCTCGGCGGACCGTACAATGAGCAGTTCTTC.

The genes are TRBV11-2 and TRBJ2-5; 8 positions agree with TRBD1. The better agreement between TRBJ2-7 and the DNA end casts doubt on the J call. This CDR3 region has 15 residues. The V gene's germline CDR1 is SGHAT and CDR2 FQNNGV. CDR3 in amino acids: CASSLGHRGVYEQYF. DNA for the CDR3: TGTGCCAGCAGCTTAGGTCACAGGGGGGTCTACGAGCAGTACTTC.

This chain connects TRBV30 to TRBJ2-4; D not resolved. The tail of the sequence fits TRBJ2-7 better, so the J call may be wrong. Germline-derived CDR1 and CDR2 are GTSNPN and SVGIG (reference sequence). This CDR3 region has 11 residues. CDR3 amino acids: CAWRGLYEQYF. DNA of the CDR3: TGTGCCTGGAGGGGCCTCTACGAGCAGTACTTC.

J is TRBJ2-5 and V is TRBV11-3, with D unresolved. The CDR3 has 13 residues. V was pared by 6 bases and J by 11 bases, with 19 bases between. In germline, CDR1 is SGHNT, CDR2 YENEEA. CDR3 sequence reads: CASSGPSPNEQYF. Written as DNA, the CDR3 is TGTGCCAGCAGTGGACCTTCCCCCAATGAGCAGTACTTC. The variable domain in full, completed from reference TRBV11-3 and TRBJ2-5, reads EAGVVQSPRYKIIEKKQPVAFWCNPISGHNTLYWYLQNLGQGPELLIRYENEEAVDDSQLPKDRFSAERLKGVDSTLKIQPAELGDSAVYLCASSGPSPNEQYFGPGTRLLVL.

This clonotype was seen only a few times. The rearrangement links TRBV15 to TRBJ1-1; D uncertain. Germline CDR1 LNHNV, CDR2 YYDKDF (reference sequence). V gave up 5 bases and J gave up 0 bases, with 10 bases separating them. This CDR3 region has 14 residues. CDR3 residues: CATSSRAVNTEAFF. In DNA form, the CDR3 reads TGTGCCACCAGCTCACGGGCCGTGAACACTGAAGCTTTCTTT.

The rearrangement joins TRBV29-1 to TRBJ2-7; TRBD1 matches at 7 bases. V lost 6 bases, J lost 3 bases, and 11 bases stayed unmatched. The CDR3 has 14 residues. Germline assignment: CDR1 SQVTM and CDR2 ANQGSEA. As DNA, the CDR3 is TGCAGCGTGGAAACGGGACAGTTGAACTACGAGCAGTACTTC. Protein sequence: CSVETGQLNYEQYF.

The rearrangement links TRBV4-3 to TRBJ2-1; 13 bases match TRBD2. This CDR3 spans 17 amino acids. With V trimmed by 1 base and J by 4 bases, 4 bases remained unmatched. CDR1 is LGHNA, CDR2 YSLEER, per germline. CDR3 sequence reads: CASSQGTSGREYNEQFF. The CDR3 DNA follows: TGCGCCAGCAGCCAAGGGACTAGCGGGAGAGAATACAATGAGCAGTTCTTC.

V gene TRBV20-1 combines with J gene TRBJ1-4, with 10 bases aligning to TRBD1. J gave up 8 bases and V 6 bases, and 9 bases lay outside the gene matches. The CDR3 spans 14 residues. CDR1 and CDR2 (germline): DFQATT, SNEGSKA (reference sequence). The CDR3 DNA reads as TGCAGTGCCCGATCCGGGACAGGGGACGAAAAACTGTTTTTT. Amino acid sequence: CSARSGTGDEKLFF.

V is TRBV12-3 or TRBV12-4 and J is TRBJ1-2, with 7 bases lining up with TRBD1. CDR3 length: 14 amino acids. V lost 2 bases and J lost 4; bases outside the gene matches: 4. The CDR3 protein is CASSLTGAGYGYTF. DNA of the CDR3: TGTGCCAGCAGTTTAACAGGGGCAGGCTATGGCTACACCTTC.

V gene TRBV5-1 combines with J gene TRBJ2-2, with 7 bases matching TRBD1. Trimming removed 8 bases from V and 6 bases from J; junction bases left unmatched: 4. The CDR3 is made up of 12 amino acids. The germline gives CDR1 SGHRS, CDR2 YFSETQ. As DNA, the CDR3 is TGCGCCAGTAGACAGGGTTCCGGGGAGCTGTTTTTT. Its translation: CASRQGSGELFF. Full variable domain (remainder filled in from reference TRBV5-1 and TRBJ2-2): KAGVTQTPRYLIKTRGQQVTLSCSPISGHRSVSWYQQTPGQGLQFLFEYFSETQRNKGNFPGRFSGRQFSNSRSEMNVSTLELGDSALYLCASRQGSGELFFGEGSRLTVL.